These 18 T cell receptor beta chains were all obtained from the same sample, sequenced in a study of a mutant IDH1 vaccine in newly diagnosed glioma. Only in-frame clones appear in the TCRdb table, and some are missing; sequencing was by immunoSEQ multiplex PCR. The sample holds about 60,000 clones, over 75% seen once. The time point was: week 23, last vaccination. In every dose of vaccine, 300 ug of mutant IDH1 20-mer peptide was given alongside topical imiquimod. Antigens for these TCRs are unknown. Source: PBMCs, taken from a glioma patient whose treatment included an IDH1 peptide vaccine. The receptors stem from a man younger than 35 with glioma.

The rearrangement uses TRBV11-1 and TRBJ2-1; 7 nucleotides match TRBD2. The germline V gene has CDR1 SGHAT and CDR2 FQDESV (reference sequence). V shed 0 bases, J shed 8 bases, and the junction held 4 bases outside the gene matches. This CDR3 comprises 14 residues. CDR3 protein: CASSLAGGVDEQFF. DNA for the CDR3: TGTGCCAGCAGCTTAGCGGGGGGGGTGGATGAGCAGTTCTTC.

This clone was found a few times. The chain is built from TRBV19 and TRBJ2-1; 8 bases align to TRBD1. V trimming: 6 bases; J trimming: 9 bases; junction bases outside the gene matches: 4. Germline assignment: CDR1 LNHDA and CDR2 SQIVND (reference sequence). There are 12 residues in the CDR3. The CDR3 DNA follows: TGTGCCAGTAGCCAGGGGGCGGGTGAGCAGTTCTTC. It specifies CASSQGAGEQFF. The full variable domain, completed using reference TRBV19 and TRBJ2-1, is DGGITQSPKYLFRKEGQNVTLSCEQNLNHDAMYWYRQDPGQGLRLIYYSQIVNDFQKGDIAEGYSVSREKKESFPLTVTSAQKNPTAFYLCASSQGAGEQFFGPGTRLTVL.

The rearrangement uses TRBV27 and TRBJ1-1; D call uncertain. Trimming pared 6 bases from V and 1 base from J, leaving 3 bases between. This CDR3 region has 11 residues. CDR1 is MNHEY, CDR2 SMNVEV, per germline (reference sequence). Here the CDR3 DNA reads TGTGCCAGCAGGAAGAACACTGAAGCTTTCTTT. Amino acids: CASRKNTEAFF.

The rearrangement joins TRBV7-3 to TRBJ1-1; D remains unclear. This CDR3 spans 14 amino acids. Germline lookup yields CDR1 SGHTA and CDR2 FQGTGA. Between the trimmed V and J ends, which lost 2 bases and 0 bases, there was a span of 7 bases. The CDR3 loop reads CASSLGQMNTEAFF. For the CDR3, the DNA is TGTGCCAGCAGCTTAGGTCAGATGAACACTGAAGCTTTCTTT. Variable domain in full (rest from reference TRBV7-3 and TRBJ1-1): GAGVSQTPSNKVTEKGKYVELRCDPISGHTALYWYRQSLGQGPEFLIYFQGTGAADDSGLPNDRFFAVRPEGSVSTLKIQRTERGDSAVYLCASSLGQMNTEAFFGQGTRLTVV.

This chain links TRBV19 with TRBJ1-2; no definite D call. In germline, CDR1 is LNHDA, CDR2 SQIVND (reference sequence). The CDR3 loop spans 12 amino acids. V lost 3 bases to trimming and J lost 4 bases, with 6 bases between them. CDR3 protein: CASSIWGYGYTF. CDR3 coding DNA: TGTGCCAGTAGTATTTGGGGCTATGGCTACACCTTC.

This chain connects TRBV5-5 to TRBJ1-5; D might be TRBD1 (6 bases). V lost 0 bases and J lost 4, with 11 bases in between. The CDR3 sequence is 15 residues long. Germline V gene sequence: CDR1 SGHKS, CDR2 YYEKEE (reference sequence). Written as DNA, the CDR3 is TGTGCCAGCAGCTTGGCCGGGGGGCCGAATCAGCCCCAGCATTTT. Its protein is CASSLAGGPNQPQHF.

This clone showed up just once. The V and J genes are TRBV4-2 and TRBJ2-1, with 10 nucleotides matching TRBD2. The CDR3 contains 16 residues. V lost 1 base to trimming and J lost 15 bases; unmatched junction nucleotides: 15. Germline assignment: CDR1 LGHNA and CDR2 YNFKEQ. CDR3 in amino acids: CASSQVFQREGRLWFF. Here the CDR3 DNA reads TGTGCCAGCAGCCAAGTGTTCCAGCGGGAGGGCCGTTTATGGTTCTTC.

The rearrangement links TRBV5-1 to TRBJ2-2; D gene uncertain. V was trimmed by 2 bases and J by 3 bases, leaving 14 bases between them. The CDR3 is 16 amino acids. Germline CDR1 SGHRS, CDR2 YFSETQ. CDR3 protein: CASSLLTQEHTGELFF. As DNA, the CDR3 is TGCGCCAGCAGCTTACTAACTCAGGAGCACACCGGGGAGCTGTTTTTT.

This chain uses TRBV5-6 with TRBJ1-5; D gene unclear. The CDR3 consists of 14 residues. Deletions cut 0 bases from V and 2 bases from J, with 6 bases between. Germline lookup yields CDR1 SGHDT and CDR2 YYEEEE. CDR3 nucleotides: TGTGCCAGCAGCTTGGGGGATCGCAATCAGCCCCAGCATTTT. This gives the protein CASSLGDRNQPQHF. The full variable domain, rest sourced from reference TRBV5-6 and TRBJ1-5, is DAGVTQSPTHLIKTRGQQVTLRCSPKSGHDTVSWYQQALGQGPQFIFQYYEEEERQRGNFPDRFSGHQFPNYSSELNVNALLLGDSALYLCASSLGDRNQPQHFGDGTRLSIL.

J is TRBJ1-1 and V is TRBV11-1; possibly TRBD1 for D (5 bases). This CDR3 comprises 11 residues. Germline V gives CDR1 SGHAT, CDR2 FQDESV (reference sequence). The ends were cut back, 10 bases at V and 7 bases at J, with 13 bases in the middle. The CDR3 DNA reads TGTGCCACCCTCATTGGGGGTGAAGCTTTCTTT. Translated: CATLIGGEAFF.

The rearrangement joins TRBV29-1 to TRBJ2-5; 10 nucleotides line up with TRBD2. Germline V gene sequence: CDR1 SQVTM, CDR2 ANQGSEA. The junction had 6 bases not matched to a gene; V was cut back by 5 bases and J by 3 bases. CDR3 length: 14 residues. As DNA, the CDR3 is TGCAGCGTTAGCCGGGGACTAGCGAAAGAGACCCAGTACTTC. Its protein is CSVSRGLAKETQYF. Together with reference TRBV29-1 and TRBJ2-5, the CDR3 gives the full variable domain: SAVISQKPSRDICQRGTSLTIQCQVDSQVTMMFWYRQQPGQSLTLIATANQGSEATYESGFVIDKFPISRPNLTFSTLTVSNMSPEDSSIYLCSVSRGLAKETQYFGPGTRLLVL.

This chain links TRBV7-9 with TRBJ1-5; the D is unclear. V lost 5 bases, J lost 5 bases, and 16 bases lay in between. The CDR3 spans 15 residues. From germline, CDR1 is SEHNR and CDR2 FQNEAQ (reference sequence). This chain's CDR3 is CASSLSGGSHQPQHF. Here the CDR3 DNA reads TGTGCCAGCAGCCTATCAGGTGGTTCTCATCAGCCCCAGCATTTT.

The rearrangement joins TRBV10-2 to TRBJ2-5; the match to TRBD2 covers 7 bases. CDR3 size: 14 residues. V shed 7 bases, J shed 5 bases, and the junction held 10 bases outside the gene matches. CDR1 is WSHSY and CDR2 is SAAADI in the germline V gene. CDR3 DNA sequence: TGCGCCAGCACGCGGGGGACCGCTGGGGAGACCCAGTACTTC. Its protein product is CASTRGTAGETQYF.

This clone was seen a few times. The chain uses TRBV28 and TRBJ1-1; D perhaps matches TRBD1 (5 bases). This CDR3 comprises 14 residues. V was cut by 10 bases and J by 1 base, with 16 bases left in between. The germline V gene encodes CDR1 MDHEN and CDR2 SYDVKM. CDR3 loop: CATLRGAGNTEAFF. The CDR3 bases are TGTGCCACTCTCAGAGGGGCCGGGAACACTGAAGCTTTCTTT.

A few counts support this clone. The V call is TRBV5-1, the J call TRBJ1-5, with 8 positions matching TRBD1. CDR1 and CDR2 (germline): SGHRS, YFSETQ. This CDR3 is 15 amino acids long. J was trimmed by 1 base and V by 3 bases; bases with no gene match: 3. The DNA of the CDR3 is TGCGCCAGCAGCTGGACAGGGTTAAGCAATCAGCCCCAGCATTTT. This sequence encodes CASSWTGLSNQPQHF. The full variable domain, its missing parts supplied by reference TRBV5-1 and TRBJ1-5, is KAGVTQTPRYLIKTRGQQVTLSCSPISGHRSVSWYQQTPGQGLQFLFEYFSETQRNKGNFPGRFSGRQFSNSRSEMNVSTLELGDSALYLCASSWTGLSNQPQHFGDGTRLSIL.

The chain couples TRBV7-9 to TRBJ1-5, with no clear D. The V gene lost 1 base and the J gene lost 0 bases, with 16 bases spanning the gap. This CDR3 region has 18 residues. Per germline, CDR1 SEHNR and CDR2 FQNEAQ (reference sequence). The chain's CDR3 is CASSLGWEDAYSNQPQHF. CDR3 DNA sequence: TGTGCCAGCAGCTTAGGGTGGGAGGACGCGTATAGCAATCAGCCCCAGCATTTT.

The chain recombines TRBV19 with TRBJ1-2; D call uncertain. There are 14 residues in the CDR3. V shed 9 bases and J shed 8 bases, with 22 bases lying between them. Looked up from germline, CDR1 is LNHDA and CDR2 is SQIVND (reference sequence). DNA of the CDR3: TGTGCCAGCTCCTTGGGTATAGGGTCGCGGGGCTACACCTTC. Translation: CASSLGIGSRGYTF.

The rearrangement links TRBV6-1 to TRBJ1-1; D call uncertain. The V gene lost 3 bases and the J gene lost 1 base, with 9 bases spanning the gap. Germline CDR1 is MNHNS and CDR2 is SASEGT. The CDR3 has 14 residues. The CDR3: CASSEEVPNTEAFF. The CDR3 DNA is TGTGCCAGCAGTGAGGAGGTCCCGAACACTGAAGCTTTCTTT.